The T cell receptor beta chain under discussion was sequenced for a study of beta chain features in type 1 diabetes. Study-level points and caveats: VDJ junctions in type 1 diabetes patients carried more deletions and fewer insertions. Possible PCR preference for shorter templates applied equally to patients and controls.

The CDR3 loop spans 14 amino acids. Germline V gives CDR1 MDHEN, CDR2 SYDVKM. The V gene lost 5 bases and the J gene lost 7 bases, with 18 bases spanning the gap. As for this clone: Its antigen is unidentified.

All of the isolated RNA was reverse transcribed, so expressed TCRB transcripts were sequenced. Generated by immunoSEQ multiplex PCR, the TCRdb table keeps only in-frame clones and is missing some. Of about 930,000 clones in the sample, roughly a sixth were seen once. Purity of each sorted population was above 95%. The gene calls are TRBV28 and TRBJ2-7; TRBD2 is a possible D gene (6 bases). Sequences were obtained from naive CD4+ T cells from blood. The sequence was obtained from a young woman in good health. CDR3 in amino acids: CASSPQTRTGEQYF. CDR3 nucleotide sequence: TGTGCCAGCAGTCCCCAGACTAGAACGGGGGAGCAGTACTTC.